Listed below are T cell receptor beta chains from one sample, sequenced in a study of blood T cell repertoires in COVID-19. The repertoire was sequenced with immunoSEQ multiplex PCR; TCRdb's copy has only in-frame clones and lacks some. The sample shows some 290,000 clones, approximately 90% of them seen only once. Source material: PBMCs or T cells enriched from blood (not recorded which). The receptors were gathered from a woman aged 40 to 55 with acute COVID-19. Both conserved end residues are part of each CDR3. The D gene is left open where the match is weak. Expanded clones get a size class; other rows say once, few or many, or leave the size out.

>TRBD1|TRBJ2-7|TRBV11-2|-
TGTGCCAGCAGCCGAGGGACAGTCAACTACGAGCAGTACTTC
CASSRGTVNYEQYF
>-|TRBJ2-5|TRBV20-1|-
TGCAGTGCTAGTGGGGCAGAGACCCAGTACTTC
CSASGAETQYF
>TRBD2|TRBJ2-1|TRBV5-4|once
TGTGCCAGCAGCTTGGTGACTAGCGGGAGGAGAAATGAGCAGTTCTTC
CASSLVTSGRRNEQFF
>TRBD1|TRBJ1-2|TRBV11-2|-
TGTGCCAGCAGCTCCCCCCGGGGGGACAGGGGAAATTCCACCTTC
CASSSPRGDRGNSTF
>TRBD2|TRBJ2-5|TRBV28|-
TGTGCCAGCAGTTTAGGGCTAGCGGGGACTCCGTACTTC
CASSLGLAGTPYF
>-|TRBJ2-5|TRBV5-5|-
TGTGCCAGCGGCGGGGCAGTCTATGCGACCCAGTACTTC
CASGGAVYATQYF
>TRBD1|TRBJ2-7|TRBV7-3|-
TGTGCCAGCAGCTTAACGGGACAGGGACCCTACGAGCAGTACTTC
CASSLTGQGPYEQYF
>-|TRBJ1-5|TRBV11-2|-
TGTGCCAGCAGCTTAGCAGGGGAGAAAAATCAGCCCCAGCATTTT
CASSLAGEKNQPQHF
>TRBD1|TRBJ1-1|TRBV6-5|-
TGTGCCAGCAGTCTAGGGACAGGCTACACTGAAGCTTTCTTT
CASSLGTGYTEAFF
>TRBD1|TRBJ1-1|TRBV6-5|-
TGTGCCAGCAGAATGCGGCAGGGGGCTTGGACTGAAGCTTTCTTT
CASRMRQGAWTEAFF
>TRBD1|TRBJ1-2|TRBV7-3|few
TGTGCCAGCAGCAGGACAGGGGGATTGGGCTACACCTTC
CASSRTGGLGYTF
>TRBD1|TRBJ1-5|TRBV19|-
TGTGCCAGTATCCAGACAGGGGGGAGCAATCAGCCCCAGCATTTT
CASIQTGGSNQPQHF
>TRBD2|TRBJ2-1|TRBV19|-
TGTGCCAGTAGTATTCTGGCGGGAGTGGCTAGTGAGCAGTTCTTC
CASSILAGVASEQFF
>-|TRBJ2-7|TRBV18|-
TGTGCCAGCTCACCCTCCCGGGGTGGCGGGGCCTTCTACGAGCAGTACTTC
CASSPSRGGGAFYEQYF
>-|TRBJ2-7|TRBV14|-
TGTGCCAGCAGCCCGCTGGGCCCCCGTACCCACGAGCAGTACTTC
CASSPLGPRTHEQYF
>TRBD1|TRBJ1-2|TRBV12-3/TRBV12-4|-
TGTGCCAGCAGTTTCTGGGACAGGAGTGGCTACACCTTC
CASSFWDRSGYTF
>-|TRBJ2-7|TRBV6-5|-
TGTGCCAGCAGTTCTGCTAGTTACGAGCAGTATTTC
CASSSASYEQYF
>-|TRBJ1-6|TRBV7-8|-
TGTGCCAGCAGCTTGACAGATACTAATTCACCCCTCCACTTT
CASSLTDTNSPLHF
>-|TRBJ2-2|TRBV27|-
TGTGCCAGCAGAGGGGAAGGCCTTGTGCCCGGGGAGCTGTTTTTT
CASRGEGLVPGELFF
>-|TRBJ1-2|TRBV27|-
TGTGCCAGCAGTCCCCAACCGGGAAGCTATGGCTACACCTTC
CASSPQPGSYGYTF
>TRBD1|TRBJ2-7|TRBV27|-
TGTGCCAGCACTAGGGGGCTATCCTACGAGCAGTACTTC
CASTRGLSYEQYF
>TRBD1|TRBJ1-3|TRBV6-1|-
TGTGCCAGCAGTGCCACGGGACAGGGACAACGCTCTGGAAACACCATATATTTT
CASSATGQGQRSGNTIYF
>-|TRBJ1-1|TRBV5-1|-
TGCGCCAGCAGCTTGGCCGGGATGAACACTGAAGCTTTCTTT
CASSLAGMNTEAFF
>TRBD1|TRBJ1-2|TRBV6-2/TRBV6-3|-
TGTGCCAGCAGTTGGGGACAGGCTAACTATGGCTACACCTTC
CASSWGQANYGYTF
>TRBD1|TRBJ1-5|TRBV5-1|-
TGCGCCAGCAGCCCGGAGGGACAGCGCAATCAGCCCCAGCATTTT
CASSPEGQRNQPQHF
>-|TRBJ1-1|TRBV30|-
TGTGCCTGGGCCGGGAACACTGAAGCTTTCTTT
CAWAGNTEAFF
>TRBD1|TRBJ2-7|TRBV28|-
TGTGCCAGCATACACAGGGGCTCCTACGAGCAGTACTTC
CASIHRGSYEQYF
>-|TRBJ2-5|TRBV19|-
TGTGCCAGTAGTATATCCAGGTTCCAAGAGACCCAGTACTTC
CASSISRFQETQYF